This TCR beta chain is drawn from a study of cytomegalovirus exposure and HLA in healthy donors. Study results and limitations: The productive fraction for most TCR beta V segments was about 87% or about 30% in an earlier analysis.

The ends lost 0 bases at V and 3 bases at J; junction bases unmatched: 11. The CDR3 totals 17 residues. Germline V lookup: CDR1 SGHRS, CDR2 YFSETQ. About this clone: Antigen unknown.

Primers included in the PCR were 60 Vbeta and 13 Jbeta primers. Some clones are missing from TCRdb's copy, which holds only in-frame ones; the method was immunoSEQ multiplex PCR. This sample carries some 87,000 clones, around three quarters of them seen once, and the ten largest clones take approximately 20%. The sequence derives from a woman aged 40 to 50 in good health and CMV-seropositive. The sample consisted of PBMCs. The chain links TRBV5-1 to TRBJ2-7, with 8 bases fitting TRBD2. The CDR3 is CASSLEGIAGRGYEQYF. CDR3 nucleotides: TGCGCCAGCAGCTTGGAGGGGATAGCGGGAAGGGGCTACGAGCAGTACTTC.